This T cell receptor beta chain was sequenced during a study of lymphopenia after photon versus proton radiotherapy. Note on this clone: Antigen unknown.

TCRdb keeps only in-frame clones here, not all; method: immunoSEQ multiplex PCR. The sample contains tens of thousands of clones, around 82% of which appear only once. Notes on the study in general: Survival link was tested only in deceased patients; proton benefit remains a possibility. Relative stability marked proton patients; photon patients lost diversity and naive cells. After the lymphocyte nadir, photon-treated repertoires showed oligoclonal expansion, especially of CD8+ Temra cells.

This CDR3 is 12 amino acids long. Trimming removed 4 bases at V and 8 bases at J, with 8 bases between. Germline CDR1 reads KGHSY; CDR2 reads FQNENV. The receptor was derived from a man in his 60s with pancreatic cancer. Sequenced here: peripheral blood, sampled from a patient treated with proton-based radiotherapy. The chain joins TRBV16 to TRBJ1-4; no firm D call. DNA of the CDR3: TGTGCCAGCAGCCCGTTCGGGGAAAAACTGTTTTTT. It specifies CASSPFGEKLFF.